This entry lists 21 T cell receptor beta chains sequenced from one sample in a study of graft-versus-host responses after intestinal transplantation. Graft tissue processing released intraepithelial and lamina propria lymphocytes. Assay used: immunoSEQ multiplex PCR; TCRdb lists only in-frame clones, some missing. Of over a thousand clones listed, around 80% were seen once; the top ten hold 8% to 10%. Sample: ileum tissue, taken 7 days after intestinal transplantation. These receptors all stem from a human patient who received an intestinal transplant, so some T cells may come from the graft donor.

This chain links TRBV13 with TRBJ2-5, with D tentatively TRBD1 (6 bases). Germline V gene lookup returns CDR1 PRHDT and CDR2 FYEKMQ (reference sequence). The V gene lost 5 bases and the J gene lost 2 bases, with 12 bases spanning the gap. The CDR3 runs 14 residues. The chain's CDR3 is CASSPRTEQETQYF. The CDR3 DNA sequence: TGTGCCAGCAGCCCAAGGACAGAACAAGAGACCCAGTACTTC.

A few counts support this clone. The J gene is TRBJ2-3, the V gene TRBV9, with D possibly TRBD1 on 6 matching bases. The CDR3 totals 16 residues. The V gene's germline CDR1 is SGDLS and CDR2 YYNGEE. Trimming stripped 3 bases from V and 0 bases from J, with 14 bases between. The CDR3 nucleotides read TGTGCCAGCAGCGCCAAGACAGGATATAGCACAGATACGCAGTATTTT. It yields the protein CASSAKTGYSTDTQYF. Complete variable domain (other parts from reference TRBV9 and TRBJ2-3): DSGVTQTPKHLITATGQRVTLRCSPRSGDLSVYWYQQSLDQGLQFLIQYYNGEERAKGNILERFSAQQFPDLHSELNLSSLELGDSALYFCASSAKTGYSTDTQYFGPGTRLTVL.

The V call is TRBV6-5, the J call TRBJ2-1; D is undetermined. Germline V lookup: CDR1 MNHEY, CDR2 SVGAGI. Trimming left V 2 bases short and J 7 bases short, with 15 bases between. This CDR3 comprises 15 residues. The CDR3: CASSYTGGVGNEQFF. The CDR3, as DNA: TGTGCCAGCAGTTACACGGGTGGGGTAGGTAATGAGCAGTTCTTC.

Worth noting for this clone: The sample carries other DNA sequences with the same CDR3. This chain links TRBV4-1 with TRBJ1-1; D is undetermined. The CDR3 length is 16 residues. Germline V CDR1 and CDR2: MGHRA, YSYEKL. V gave up 2 bases and J gave up 0 bases, with 13 bases separating them. The CDR3 DNA is TGCGCCAGCAGCCAACCAACTCGGGATATGAACACTGAAGCTTTCTTT. Protein sequence: CASSQPTRDMNTEAFF.

The V call is TRBV6-5, the J call TRBJ1-5, with 9 positions matching TRBD1. Germline V CDR1 and CDR2: MNHEY, SVGAGI. J gave up 2 bases and V 4 bases, and 3 bases lay outside the gene matches. The CDR3 has 15 residues. The CDR3 bases are TGTGCCAGCAGTTGGGGACAGGGAGGCAATCAGCCCCAGCATTTT. This codes for CASSWGQGGNQPQHF.

The V and J genes are TRBV6-1 and TRBJ2-7, with D tentatively TRBD2 (5 bases). Germline CDR1 MNHNS, CDR2 SASEGT. Trimming shortened V by 2 bases and J by 5 bases, and 19 bases separated the two germline ends. CDR3 length equals 16 residues. CDR3 loop: CASSEYRSGDRHEQYF. The DNA for the CDR3 is TGTGCCAGCAGTGAATATCGGTCCGGGGATCGGCACGAGCAGTACTTC.

The chain employs TRBV6-5 and TRBJ1-1; D remains unclear. The germline CDR1 and CDR2 sequences are MNHEY and SVGAGI. The germline V and J ends were trimmed by 5 bases and 1 base, with 11 bases remaining between them. The CDR3 has 14 amino acids. The CDR3 nucleotides are TGTGCCAGCAGTCCACACCGGGGGAACACTGAAGCTTTCTTT. This encodes CASSPHRGNTEAFF.

This clone has only a few counts. The chain couples TRBV9 to TRBJ1-5; D is undetermined. The CDR3 loop spans 15 amino acids. V lost 3 bases, J lost 3 bases, and 13 bases lay in between. Germline loops: CDR1 SGDLS, CDR2 YYNGEE. As DNA, the CDR3 is TGTGCCAGCAGCGGAGGACCCGGGTCCAATCAGCCCCAGCATTTT. This codes for CASSGGPGSNQPQHF. Combining the CDR3 with reference TRBV9 and TRBJ1-5 gives the whole variable domain DSGVTQTPKHLITATGQRVTLRCSPRSGDLSVYWYQQSLDQGLQFLIQYYNGEERAKGNILERFSAQQFPDLHSELNLSSLELGDSALYFCASSGGPGSNQPQHFGDGTRLSIL.

This clone has a handful of counts. The rearrangement joins TRBV28 to TRBJ2-7, with 7 nucleotides matching TRBD1. The CDR3 has 15 residues. Germline lookup yields CDR1 MDHEN and CDR2 SYDVKM. V was clipped by 5 bases and J by 2 bases; unmatched bases: 9. The CDR3 sequence is CASSPIDRAPYEQYF. CDR3 DNA: TGTGCCAGCAGTCCAATCGACAGGGCTCCCTACGAGCAGTACTTC.

V usage is TRBV6-6 and J usage is TRBJ2-3, with a weak D call TRBD2 (7 bases). CDR1 and CDR2 from the germline V gene are MNHNY and SVGAGI (reference sequence). This CDR3 contains 15 residues. V lost 4 bases to trimming and J lost 1 base, with 12 bases between them. CDR3 amino acids: CASSSPGGRTDTQYF. In DNA form, the CDR3 reads TGTGCCAGCAGTTCCCCGGGGGGCCGCACAGATACGCAGTATTTT.

The chain is built from TRBV5-8 and TRBJ2-6; the D is unclear. Trimming took 5 bases from V and 0 from J, leaving 9 bases between them. Per the germline V gene, CDR1 is SGHTS and CDR2 is YDEGEE. CDR3 length: 15 residues. The CDR3 DNA is TGTGCCAGCAGTTCTTTGAACTCTGGGGCCAACGTCCTGACTTTC. Protein: CASSSLNSGANVLTF.

For the CDR3, the DNA is TGTGCCAGTAGTCGTACCACAGGGGGCGGGTGGACTGAAGCTTTCTTT. Translating it yields CASSRTTGGGWTEAFF. The rearrangement joins TRBV19 to TRBJ1-1, with 9 bases aligning to TRBD1. The germline V gene has CDR1 LNHDA and CDR2 SQIVND (reference sequence). V was clipped by 5 bases and J by 5 bases; unmatched bases: 12. This CDR3 contains 16 residues.

The genes are TRBV9 and TRBJ2-1; D is possibly TRBD2 (6 bases). Germline assignment: CDR1 SGDLS and CDR2 YYNGEE. CDR3 length equals 17 residues. The germline V and J ends were trimmed by 3 bases and 2 bases, with 18 bases remaining between them. The CDR3 is CASSEHGGEAPYNEQFF. The CDR3, as DNA: TGTGCCAGCAGCGAGCACGGCGGGGAAGCCCCCTACAATGAGCAGTTCTTC. Full variable domain (remainder filled in from reference TRBV9 and TRBJ2-1): DSGVTQTPKHLITATGQRVTLRCSPRSGDLSVYWYQQSLDQGLQFLIQYYNGEERAKGNILERFSAQQFPDLHSELNLSSLELGDSALYFCASSEHGGEAPYNEQFFGPGTRLTVL.

The gene calls are TRBV7-6 and TRBJ1-1, with D possibly being TRBD1 (5 bases). Germline lookup yields CDR1 SGHVS and CDR2 FNYEAQ. This CDR3 spans 13 amino acids. Trimming took off 4 bases at V and 1 base at J, with 7 bases between the two ends. This CDR3 reads CASSSQENTEAFF. In DNA form, the CDR3 reads TGTGCCAGCAGCTCACAGGAGAACACTGAAGCTTTCTTT.

The genes are TRBV5-3 and TRBJ1-5, with TRBD1 matching 10 bases. TRBV5-3 is treated as an ORF (open reading frame) with a function not yet certain. The V gene end was trimmed by 1 base and the J gene end by 3 bases; junction bases not matched to a gene: 4. The CDR3 has 16 residues. CDR3 loop: CARSLWGQGFNQPQHF. Written as DNA, the CDR3 is TGTGCCAGAAGCTTGTGGGGACAGGGGTTCAATCAGCCCCAGCATTTT.

V and J are TRBV6-5 and TRBJ1-1; tentatively, D is TRBD1 (5 bases). The CDR3 is made up of 14 amino acids. CDR1 and CDR2 (germline): MNHEY, SVGAGI. Trimming cost V 4 bases and J 1 base, with 10 bases left between them. The CDR3, as DNA: TGTGCCAGCAGTTCTGGGGGGTCGAACACTGAAGCTTTCTTT. Translated: CASSSGGSNTEAFF.

For this clone: Germline is not matched at one junction end, which may reflect a read error. The chain joins TRBV4-1 to TRBJ1-1, with 8 bases identical to TRBD1. The length of the CDR3 is 15 residues. Germline V gene sequence: CDR1 MGHRA, CDR2 YSYEKL. The chain's CDR3 is CASSQGQGYYTEAFF. The CDR3 DNA follows: TGTGCCAGCAGCCAAGGACAGGGATATTACACTGAAGCTTTCTTT.

This clone was picked up one time. V is TRBV18 and J is TRBJ2-3; 8 bases are shared with TRBD1. The CDR3 extends over 14 amino acids. Germline CDR1 is KGHSH and CDR2 is LQKENI. V lost 4 bases to trimming and J lost 4 bases; unmatched junction nucleotides: 4. The CDR3 sequence: CASSRQDRADTQYF. The CDR3 DNA reads TGTGCCAGCTCACGCCAGGACAGGGCAGATACGCAGTATTTT.

The chain recombines TRBV7-2 with TRBJ2-7, with unresolved D. Germline CDR1 and CDR2: SGHTA and FQGNSA. With 0 bases removed from V and 0 bases from J, the gap between germline ends came to 6 bases. The CDR3 is made up of 14 amino acids. The CDR3 region is CASSLARISYEQYF. The CDR3 DNA follows: TGTGCCAGCAGCTTAGCCAGGATCTCCTACGAGCAGTACTTC.

This clone was seen only once. The chain recombines TRBV15 with TRBJ2-3; 8 nucleotides match TRBD1. The V segment lost 1 base and the J segment 3 bases; nucleotides outside the gene matches: 6. The germline V gene encodes CDR1 LNHNV and CDR2 YYDKDF (reference sequence). This CDR3 is built from 16 residues. For the CDR3, the DNA is TGTGCCACCAGCAGAGGCACAGGGGGAGGTACAGATACGCAGTATTTT. Amino acids: CATSRGTGGGTDTQYF.

CDR3 amino acids: CSVGQGSAGNTIYF. DNA of the CDR3: TGCAGCGTGGGGCAGGGTTCAGCTGGAAACACCATATATTTT. The genes are TRBV29-1 and TRBJ1-3, with a weak D call TRBD1 (5 bases). V lost 6 bases and J 2 bases, leaving 14 bases between the germline ends. This CDR3 is built from 14 residues. CDR1 SQVTM and CDR2 ANQGSEA come from the germline V gene. Using reference TRBV29-1 and TRBJ1-3 for the parts outside the CDR3, the full variable domain is SAVISQKPSRDICQRGTSLTIQCQVDSQVTMMFWYRQQPGQSLTLIATANQGSEATYESGFVIDKFPISRPNLTFSTLTVSNMSPEDSSIYLCSVGQGSAGNTIYFGEGSWLTVV.